This T cell receptor beta chain is from a study of T cell responses to AZD1222 COVID-19 vaccine. The length of the CDR3 is 15 residues. CDR1 SGDLS and CDR2 YYNGEE come from the germline V gene. With V trimmed by 0 bases and J by 3 bases, 2 bases remained unmatched. Researchers grouped second doses given at about 4 or about 12 weeks into one pool. About this clone: The antigen remains undetermined. The sample carries other DNA sequences with the same CDR3.

Libraries were prepared by immunoSEQ multiplex PCR; TCRdb keeps only in-frame clonotypes and omits some of them. The table shows about 120,000 clones, with around 88% occurring only once. General study points: Vaccine-associated CD4 TCRs spanned spike, dominant at 160-218 and 743-854. The donors showed a predominance of white British ancestry and of females, with possible underestimation of clonal diversity. No repertoire was sampled before or during the peak T cell response, only after it.

The sequence derives from an adult who received the AZD1222 COVID-19 vaccine. The chain combines TRBV9 with TRBJ2-1; 8 positions agree with TRBD2. The sample in question was peripheral blood, obtained 28 days after the second AZD1222 dose. The CDR3 here is CASSVASGGYNEQFF. As DNA, the CDR3 is TGTGCCAGCAGCGTAGCGAGCGGGGGCTACAATGAGCAGTTCTTC. The variable domain in full, completed from reference TRBV9 and TRBJ2-1, reads DSGVTQTPKHLITATGQRVTLRCSPRSGDLSVYWYQQSLDQGLQFLIQYYNGEERAKGNILERFSAQQFPDLHSELNLSSLELGDSALYFCASSVASGGYNEQFFGPGTRLTVL.